This T cell receptor beta chain comes out of a study of blood T cell repertoires in COVID-19. Assay: immunoSEQ multiplex PCR; the TCRdb copy retains only in-frame clones and omits some. The table shows 150,000 or so clones, with approximately 79% occurring only once. Germline V CDR1 and CDR2: MNHEY, SMNVEV (reference sequence). Unmatched junction bases numbered 6, after V lost 0 bases and J lost 3 bases. CDR3 length: 17 amino acids. This TCR was recovered from a woman aged 60-75 years with COVID-19, enrolled during active disease. The chain carries TRBV27 and TRBJ2-3; 10 bases are a match to TRBD2. Material: peripheral blood. CDR3 coding DNA: TGTGCCAGCAGTTTATCGATTGCTAGCGGGGGAACAGATACGCAGTATTTT. Translation: CASSLSIASGGTDTQYF.